This T cell receptor (beta chain) is from a study of blood T cells in healthy people across ages (dated by TCRdb to 2013 to 2016). Regarding the complete study: Template switching captured roughly one uniquely barcoded TCR beta cDNA molecule per two T cells in model experiments. The study measured age-related changes in TCR beta repertoire diversity using deep sequencing normalized with unique cDNA molecular identifiers. Four age groups were formed from the donors: young (average about 16 years), middle-aged (around 40), aged (around 68) and long-lived (around 82). To avoid experimental bias, donors of different ages were distributed randomly across sequencing lanes. The study analyzed two additional independent replicas of 1 million unique cDNA reads from the same blood draw for two donors, one aged 18 to 30 and one aged 80 or older. Beyond this particular receptor, the publication reports: As age increased, observed TCR beta diversity per million T cells dropped in a roughly linear way, and a significant reduction was already evident by age around 41. Conclusive comparison of naive and antigen-experienced compartments was prevented by the profiling of bulk unsorted PBMCs. Total diversity estimates from one million sequenced T cells were considered lower bounds and underestimates. Donor CMV infection status was unknown, potentially confounding age-related changes in expanded clonotypes. Compared with the aged group, the long-lived group had more naive CD4+ T cells, fewer expanded clones and increased TCR diversity, suggesting age selection. The percentage of naive T cells measured by flow cytometry correlated strongly with observed TCR beta diversity.

Relative to germline, V is 4 bases shorter and J is 3 bases shorter, with 19 bases between their ends. According to the germline V gene, CDR1 reads SGHDT and CDR2 reads YYEEEE. Spanning cysteine to phenylalanine, the CDR3 consists of 16 amino acids. Of all the DNA, just the CDR3 is kept, 48 bases in frame from base 1. The receptor library was made with 5' RACE. The reads were generated on an Illumina HiSeq 2500. A second PCR of roughly 7 to 11 cycles was performed with a sample-barcoded 5' primer and a J-beta primer mix. Each TCR beta cDNA molecule received a unique molecular identifier from a template-switch 5' adaptor carrying 12 random nucleotides. At least 2.5 million CDR3-containing paired-end reads were obtained from each sample. The Mint cDNA synthesis kit, primed by a TRBC-specific oligonucleotide, was used to synthesize first-strand cDNA from all RNA. Following uracil-DNA glycosylase treatment, a first 18-cycle PCR with universal primers M1SS and BC2_uni_R was performed on all cDNA. On the study's bioinformatics: Each sample was normalized by randomly selecting 1 million high-quality reads, each carrying a distinct molecular identifier. Reads with shared molecular identifiers were discarded instead of being binned into consensus sequences. CDR3 identification, clonotype clustering and error correction used MiTCR with a Q25 quality threshold and the strictest error-elimination algorithm. Lower-bound total TCR beta diversity was estimated with a nonparametric unseen species model using Euler transformation. Through fastp at Q25 and MiXCR, TCRdb rebuilt clones from the public reads, retaining in-frame beta chains. Identical CDR3 proteins give one entry, which carries the most common genes and DNA. The V and J calls follow TCRdb's processing rather than the paper's. Recorded for this sample are approximately 360,000 distinct CDR3 sequences; 45% to 65% of them occurred a single time. 51% of the sample rests with the top ten.

Donors were 39 systemically healthy Caucasian individuals from Russia aged roughly 6 to 100 years. About 9.6 milliliters of peripheral blood were collected from each donor into EDTA-treated Vacutainer tubes. Ficoll-Paque density-gradient centrifugation was used to isolate PBMCs, with at least 6.5 million per sample. Total RNA, at least 6 micrograms per sample, was extracted from PBMCs with Trizol reagent. Naive CD45RAhigh/CD27high T cell percentages were measured by flow cytometry on a PBMC aliquot from every donor. This clonotype was observed at least ten times. Its antigen has not been determined. Per-base qualities were not stored, and no clone one base away is much larger.

The rearranged segments are TRBV5-6 and TRBJ1-2; the D gene remains uncertain. This receptor was taken from a man aged 55 to 70 in good health. Sample: blood. The nucleotide sequence reads TGTGCCAGCAGCCACCTTTTATGGACTCTGGACTATGGCTACACCTTC. Its product reads: CASSHLLWTLDYGYTF.